A single sample gave rise to the 18 T cell receptor beta chains below, sequenced in a study of T cell repertoires in cytomegalovirus infection. TCRdb reprocessed the reads with MiXCR, giving one entry per CDR3 protein. This sample has hundreds of thousands of distinct CDR3 sequences, with around 24% found just once. The material sequenced was CD8+ T cells from PBMCs. Source of these receptors: a human donor in good health (CMV status not recorded). Some clones in this sample may be carry-over from other donors' samples.

Turning to this clonotype: The junction departs from the called germline gene at one end, perhaps through a read error. This chain links TRBV4-2 with TRBJ2-1, with 11 bases fitting TRBD2. Germline loops: CDR1 LGHNA, CDR2 YNFKEQ. This CDR3 region has 14 residues. The CDR3 bases are TGTACCAGCAGCCCGGGACTAGCGGACCATGAGCAGTTCTTC. As protein: CTSSPGLADHEQFF.

In its sample, this clonotype was seen a few times. The V and J genes are TRBV19 and TRBJ2-4; D is unresolved. CDR1 is LNHDA, CDR2 SQIVND, per germline (reference sequence). V gave up 6 bases and J gave up 2 bases, with 14 bases separating them. CDR3 length equals 15 residues. CDR3 coding DNA: TGTGCCAGTAGGGCCCAGCCGGTCACCAAAAACATTCAGTACTTC. It translates to CASRAQPVTKNIQYF.

This clonotype appeared many times. The chain couples TRBV7-6 to TRBJ2-3; 7 nucleotides align to TRBD1. Per germline, CDR1 SGHVS and CDR2 FNYEAQ. V shed 5 bases, J shed 3 bases, and the junction held 8 bases outside the gene matches. The CDR3 has 15 amino acids. The CDR3 DNA sequence: TGTGCCAGCAGCGACGCTCACAGGGGAACAGATACGCAGTATTTT. Translating it yields CASSDAHRGTDTQYF.

This clonotype came up a few times. The gene calls are TRBV29-1 and TRBJ1-1, with TRBD1 matching 7 bases. CDR1 and CDR2 (germline): SQVTM, ANQGSEA. The V and J ends lost 6 bases and 1 base, in that order; junction bases with no gene match: 14. There are 16 residues in the CDR3. The CDR3 sequence: CSVLTGIAGKNTEAFF. The CDR3 coding sequence is TGCAGCGTCTTGACAGGGATCGCGGGAAAGAACACTGAAGCTTTCTTT. Supplemented by reference TRBV29-1 and TRBJ1-1, the full variable domain reads SAVISQKPSRDICQRGTSLTIQCQVDSQVTMMFWYRQQPGQSLTLIATANQGSEATYESGFVIDKFPISRPNLTFSTLTVSNMSPEDSSIYLCSVLTGIAGKNTEAFFGQGTRLTVV.

At least ten counts were recorded for this clonotype. The chain carries TRBV7-8 and TRBJ2-3, with 13 bases identical to TRBD2. CDR3 length: 16 residues. With V trimmed by 8 bases and J by 5 bases, 10 bases remained unmatched. Germline values: CDR1 SGHVS, CDR2 FQNEAQ. Written as DNA, the CDR3 is TGTGCCAGCGATACACTAGCGGGGGGGACAAGAGATACGCAGTATTTT. Translation: CASDTLAGGTRDTQYF.

The rearrangement uses TRBV18 and TRBJ2-5; no reliable D call. Trimming shortened V by 1 base and J by 1 base, and 4 bases separated the two germline ends. The germline V gene encodes CDR1 KGHSH and CDR2 LQKENI. This CDR3 comprises 13 residues. The CDR3 is CASSPLGQETQYF. The CDR3 DNA is TGTGCCAGCTCACCACTGGGCCAAGAGACCCAGTACTTC.

Note on this clonotype: This clone may be a read error of a much larger clone one base away. The chain is built from TRBV11-3 and TRBJ2-3; TRBD2 agrees at 9 bases. The germline V gene encodes CDR1 SGHNT and CDR2 YENEEA. CDR3 length: 17 residues. CDR3 coding DNA: TGTGCCAGCAGCTTAGAAGCCACTAGCGGGTGGATAGATATGCAGTATTTT. Protein: CASSLEATSGWIDMQYF.

Only a few counts were recorded for this clonotype. One junction end disagrees with the germline gene, perhaps due to a read error. V usage is TRBV6-2 or TRBV6-3 and J usage is TRBJ2-1; D is perhaps TRBD2 (5 bases). Germline V lookup: CDR1 MNHEY, CDR2 SVGEGT. The CDR3 extends over 16 amino acids. CDR3 in amino acids: CASRYYSESSYNEQFF. In DNA, the CDR3 is TGTGCCAGCAGATACTATAGCGAGAGCTCCTACAATGAGCAGTTCTTC.

This clonotype was seen a handful of times. The chain links TRBV7-8 to TRBJ2-3; 12 bases fit TRBD2. J lost 4 bases, V lost 4 bases, and 12 bases had no gene match. This CDR3 region has 18 residues. Looked up from germline, CDR1 is SGHVS and CDR2 is FQNEAQ. CDR3 sequence: CASSSPASGGAKADTQYF. DNA for the CDR3: TGTGCCAGCAGCTCCCCGGCTAGCGGGGGGGCCAAGGCAGATACGCAGTATTTT.

This chain links TRBV12-3 or TRBV12-4 with TRBJ1-1; weak D call: TRBD1 (6 bases). The CDR3 spans 14 residues. The V end was cut by 9 bases, the J end by 0 bases, with 14 bases between. The CDR3 reads CASLTTGVNTEAFF. The CDR3, as DNA: TGTGCCAGTCTAACGACAGGAGTGAACACTGAAGCTTTCTTT.

This chain joins TRBV19 and TRBJ2-7; TRBD1 matches 9 bases. The germline V gene encodes CDR1 LNHDA and CDR2 SQIVND (reference sequence). CDR3 length: 12 residues. J lost 10 bases, V lost 7 bases, and 8 bases had no gene match. CDR3: CASNDRGIEQYF. The CDR3, as DNA: TGTGCCAGTAACGACAGGGGGATCGAACAGTACTTC. Drawing the rest from reference TRBV19 and TRBJ2-7, the complete variable domain is DGGITQSPKYLFRKEGQNVTLSCEQNLNHDAMYWYRQDPGQGLRLIYYSQIVNDFQKGDIAEGYSVSREKKESFPLTVTSAQKNPTAFYLCASNDRGIEQYFGPGTRLTVT.

The chain has TRBV5-1 and TRBJ2-7, with 7 bases matching TRBD1. J was trimmed by 2 bases and V by 5 bases; bases with no gene match: 10. This CDR3 is 15 amino acids long. CDR1 is SGHRS, CDR2 YFSETQ, per germline. The CDR3 loop reads CASSFGDSGTYEQYF. The CDR3 nucleotides are TGCGCCAGCAGTTTTGGGGACAGTGGAACCTACGAGCAGTACTTC.

This clonotype showed up just a few times. The genes are TRBV4-1 and TRBJ2-7; 7 bases agree with TRBD1. The CDR3 extends over 15 amino acids. The V segment lost 3 bases and the J segment 4 bases; nucleotides outside the gene matches: 9. Germline loops: CDR1 MGHRA, CDR2 YSYEKL. The CDR3 reads CASSQHRTGDYEQYF. Here the CDR3 DNA reads TGCGCCAGCAGCCAGCATCGCACAGGGGATTACGAGCAGTACTTC.

This clonotype was counted only a few times. This chain links TRBV24-1 with TRBJ2-3; TRBD2 aligns across 9 bases. The CDR3 length is 17 residues. Losses at the gene ends were 4 bases for V and 5 bases for J; bases not matched to a gene: 12. Germline assignment: CDR1 KGHDR and CDR2 SFDVKD. The CDR3 DNA reads as TGTGCCACCAGTGACGCCCGACGAGCGGGGGGCTTAGATACGCAGTATTTT. Protein sequence: CATSDARRAGGLDTQYF.

This clonotype was detected a few times. CDR3 bases: TGTGCCAGCAGCTCCAGCCCGGGACAGGGCGTATCTGGGGCCAACGTCCTGACTTTC. This codes for CASSSSPGQGVSGANVLTF. This chain uses TRBV7-9 with TRBJ2-6; 9 bases fit TRBD1. The germline V gene encodes CDR1 SEHNR and CDR2 FQNEAQ (reference sequence). The J segment lost 1 base and the V segment lost 4 bases, leaving 11 bases of the junction unmatched. The CDR3 extends over 19 amino acids. Based on the CDR3 plus reference TRBV7-9 and TRBJ2-6, the full variable domain is DTGVSQNPRHKITKRGQNVTFRCDPISEHNRLYWYRQTLGQGPEFLTYFQNEAQLEKSRLLSDRFSAERPKGSFSTLEIQRTEQGDSAMYLCASSSSPGQGVSGANVLTFGAGSRLTVL.

Worth noting for this clonotype: A much larger clonotype is one base distant, so this may be a read error. The V and J genes are TRBV28 and TRBJ2-1, with a possible D match to TRBD1 (6 bases). This CDR3 contains 15 residues. The germline V gene has CDR1 MDHEN and CDR2 SYDVKM. As DNA, the CDR3 is TGTGCCAGCACTGAACGGGGCCTTAGGGACAATGAGCAGTCCTTC. Translated: CASTERGLRDNEQSF.

This clonotype was seen ten or more times. CDR3 protein: CATMVGLGNQPQHF. The CDR3 bases are TGTGCCACCATGGTGGGGTTGGGCAATCAGCCCCAGCATTTT. The chain recombines TRBV19 with TRBJ1-5; D call uncertain. Germline V lookup: CDR1 LNHDA, CDR2 SQIVND (reference sequence). The V gene lost 10 bases and the J gene lost 2 bases, with 15 bases spanning the gap. CDR3 size: 14 residues. The whole variable domain, filled in from reference TRBV19 and TRBJ1-5, reads DGGITQSPKYLFRKEGQNVTLSCEQNLNHDAMYWYRQDPGQGLRLIYYSQIVNDFQKGDIAEGYSVSREKKESFPLTVTSAQKNPTAFYLCATMVGLGNQPQHFGDGTRLSIL.

The J gene is TRBJ1-2, the V gene TRBV7-4; no clear D. Trimming pared 5 bases from V and 4 bases from J, leaving 11 bases between. This CDR3 is built from 13 residues. From germline, CDR1 is SGHVT and CDR2 SQSDAQ. The CDR3 protein is CASSRELSYGYTF. The CDR3 DNA follows: TGTGCCAGCAGCCGGGAACTCTCCTATGGCTACACCTTC.